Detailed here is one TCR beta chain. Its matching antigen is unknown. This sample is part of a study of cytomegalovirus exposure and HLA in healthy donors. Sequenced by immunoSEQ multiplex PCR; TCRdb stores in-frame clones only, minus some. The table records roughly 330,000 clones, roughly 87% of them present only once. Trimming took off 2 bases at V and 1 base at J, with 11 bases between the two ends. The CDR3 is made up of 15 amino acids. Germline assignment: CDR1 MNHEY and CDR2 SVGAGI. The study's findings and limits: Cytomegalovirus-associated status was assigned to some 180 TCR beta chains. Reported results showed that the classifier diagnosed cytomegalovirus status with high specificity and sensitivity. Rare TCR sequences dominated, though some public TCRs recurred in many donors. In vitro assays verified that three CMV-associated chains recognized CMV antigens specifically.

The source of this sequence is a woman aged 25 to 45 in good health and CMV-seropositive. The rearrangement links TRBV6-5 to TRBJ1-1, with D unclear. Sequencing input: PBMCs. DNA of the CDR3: TGTGCCAGCAGTTACGCTCGGACCTCGAACACTGAAGCTTTCTTT. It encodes CASSYARTSNTEAFF.